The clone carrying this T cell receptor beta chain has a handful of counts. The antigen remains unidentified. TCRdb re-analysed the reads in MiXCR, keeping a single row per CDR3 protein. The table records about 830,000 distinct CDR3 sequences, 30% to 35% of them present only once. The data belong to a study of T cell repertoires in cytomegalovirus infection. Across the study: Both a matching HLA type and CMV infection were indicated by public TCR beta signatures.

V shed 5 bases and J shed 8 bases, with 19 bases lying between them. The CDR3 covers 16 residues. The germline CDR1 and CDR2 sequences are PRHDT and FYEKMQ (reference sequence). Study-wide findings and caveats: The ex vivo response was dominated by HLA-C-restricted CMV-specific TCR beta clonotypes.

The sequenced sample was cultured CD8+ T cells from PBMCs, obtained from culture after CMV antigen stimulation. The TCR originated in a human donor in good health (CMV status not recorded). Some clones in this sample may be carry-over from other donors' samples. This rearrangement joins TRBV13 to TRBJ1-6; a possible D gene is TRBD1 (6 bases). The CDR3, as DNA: TGTGCCAGCAGCCCTAGGGGGGTGGACAGATATTCACCCCTCCACTTT. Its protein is CASSPRGVDRYSPLHF. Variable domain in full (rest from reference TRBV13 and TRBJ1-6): AAGVIQSPRHLIKEKRETATLKCYPIPRHDTVYWYQQGPGQDPQFLISFYEKMQSDKGSIPDRFSAQQFSDYHSELNMSSLELGDSALYFCASSPRGVDRYSPLHFGNGTRLTVT.